This T cell receptor beta chain was captured in a study of somatic mutations in cytotoxic T cells in rheumatoid arthritis. General observations from the study: The top CD8+ clone topped 20% of CD8+ cells in about an eighth of the 65 patients. Antigenic targets recognized by the expanded CD8+ clones remained undetermined.

CDR3 length: 12 residues. Germline V gene lookup returns CDR1 SGHVS and CDR2 FQNEAQ. The V and J ends lost 5 bases and 5 bases respectively, with 8 bases between them. As processed by the authors: Matches were rare between published virus-specific TCRB sequences and patient CD8+ clones exceeding 1%. The method was immunoSEQ multiplex PCR; TCRdb's version includes in-frame clones alone and lacks a portion of them. That table is the source of V, J and clone size, and D and trimming were worked out from the DNA. Among 15,000 or so clones listed, roughly 74% were seen once. Comment on this clone: Antigen: not known.

The sequenced sample consisted of CD8+ T cells sorted from blood. The receptor's source is an adult with rheumatoid arthritis. The V call is TRBV7-8, the J call TRBJ2-3, with unresolved D. CDR3 in DNA: TGTGCCAGCAGCCCCCTCGGAGATACGCAGTATTTT. Encoded protein: CASSPLGDTQYF.